A selection of T cell receptor beta chains follows, all from one sample in a study of Graves' ophthalmopathy and Graves' hyperthyroidism. TCRdb redid the calling of the multiplex PCR reads with MiXCR, one entry per CDR3 protein. The table lists about 1.2 million distinct CDR3 sequences, about 36% of them singletons. Sequencing used peripheral blood or thyroid tissue (not recorded which). The receptors stem from an adult man with Graves' hyperthyroidism. CDR3s include the opening cysteine and the closing phenylalanine or tryptophan. Each record gives: V gene, clone size, D gene, J gene, CDR3 protein, CDR3 DNA. A D gene is named only where the DNA matches it firmly. Where a row states a size, it is once, few, many or the class of an expanded clone; other rows omit it.

v_call: TRBV7-9; clone_size: many; d_call: .; j_call: TRBJ2-2; cdr3_aa: CASRATGELFF; cdr3_nt: TGTGCCAGCAGGGCGACCGGGGAGCTGTTTTTT
v_call: TRBV19; clone_size: .; d_call: TRBD2; j_call: TRBJ2-5; cdr3_aa: CASTTGLAGDETQYF; cdr3_nt: TGTGCCAGTACCACGGGACTAGCGGGAGATGAGACCCAGTACTTC
v_call: TRBV30; clone_size: few; d_call: .; j_call: TRBJ1-5; cdr3_aa: CAWSGLSNQPQHF; cdr3_nt: TGTGCCTGGAGTGGGCTGTCCAATCAGCCCCAGCATTTT
v_call: TRBV12-3/TRBV12-4; clone_size: few; d_call: TRBD1; j_call: TRBJ2-7; cdr3_aa: CASSLQGAWAYEQYF; cdr3_nt: TGTGCCAGCAGCCTCCAGGGGGCATGGGCCTACGAGCAGTACTTC
v_call: TRBV7-4; clone_size: .; d_call: .; j_call: TRBJ1-1; cdr3_aa: CASSQVRRTNTEAFF; cdr3_nt: TGTGCCAGCAGCCAAGTGCGTAGAACGAACACTGAAGCTTTCTTT
v_call: TRBV7-2; clone_size: .; d_call: .; j_call: TRBJ2-7; cdr3_aa: CASSLLGSGRGLYEQYF; cdr3_nt: TGTGCCAGCAGCTTATTAGGTTCTGGGCGGGGGCTTTACGAGCAGTACTTC
v_call: TRBV6-5; clone_size: many; d_call: .; j_call: TRBJ2-7; cdr3_aa: CASSYSIPPRSYEQYF; cdr3_nt: TGTGCCAGCAGTTACTCGATCCCCCCCAGATCCTACGAGCAGTACTTC
v_call: TRBV29-1; clone_size: few; d_call: .; j_call: TRBJ2-6; cdr3_aa: CRGEDGANVLTF; cdr3_nt: TGCAGAGGCGAGGACGGGGCCAACGTCCTGACTTTC
v_call: TRBV19; clone_size: .; d_call: TRBD2; j_call: TRBJ2-7; cdr3_aa: CASSIKAGGLPHEQYF; cdr3_nt: TGTGCCAGTAGTATTAAAGCGGGAGGGCTTCCCCACGAGCAGTACTTC
v_call: TRBV29-1; clone_size: many; d_call: TRBD1; j_call: TRBJ1-2; cdr3_aa: CSVGTGIYGYTF; cdr3_nt: TGCAGCGTTGGGACAGGGATCTATGGCTACACCTTC
v_call: TRBV2; clone_size: many; d_call: TRBD2; j_call: TRBJ2-7; cdr3_aa: CAQQRDGRDEQYF; cdr3_nt: TGTGCGCAGCAGCGGGATGGTCGGGACGAGCAGTACTTC
v_call: TRBV5-4; clone_size: few; d_call: .; j_call: TRBJ2-2; cdr3_aa: CASSLVTGQTGELFF; cdr3_nt: TGTGCCAGCAGCTTGGTGACTGGCCAAACCGGGGAGCTGTTTTTT
v_call: TRBV28; clone_size: once; d_call: .; j_call: TRBJ1-3; cdr3_aa: CASSFSHRANTIYF; cdr3_nt: TGTGCCAGCAGTTTTTCGCACAGAGCTAACACCATATATTTT
v_call: TRBV25-1; clone_size: .; d_call: .; j_call: TRBJ1-3; cdr3_aa: CASVHRRTKGNTIYF; cdr3_nt: TGTGCCAGCGTGCACCGTCGGACCAAGGGCAACACCATATATTTT
v_call: TRBV7-9; clone_size: few; d_call: .; j_call: TRBJ1-1; cdr3_aa: CASSTGRGAFF; cdr3_nt: TGTGCCAGCAGCACAGGGAGGGGAGCTTTCTTT
v_call: TRBV10-3; clone_size: .; d_call: .; j_call: TRBJ2-7; cdr3_aa: CAILQGRAYEQYF; cdr3_nt: TGTGCCATACTCCAGGGGAGAGCCTACGAGCAGTACTTC
v_call: TRBV9; clone_size: few; d_call: TRBD1; j_call: TRBJ2-6; cdr3_aa: CASIIWPGQTFAGANVLTF; cdr3_nt: TGTGCCAGCATCATATGGCCGGGACAGACTTTTGCTGGGGCCAACGTCCTGACTTTC
v_call: TRBV2; clone_size: .; d_call: .; j_call: TRBJ1-6; cdr3_aa: CASRAGLGAQSPLHF; cdr3_nt: TGTGCCAGCAGAGCGGGACTGGGGGCACAATCACCCCTCCACTTT
v_call: TRBV11-2; clone_size: many; d_call: .; j_call: TRBJ1-2; cdr3_aa: CASSSQQLRHYGYTF; cdr3_nt: TGTGCCAGCAGCTCCCAGCAGTTGCGACACTATGGCTACACCTTC
v_call: TRBV4-3; clone_size: many; d_call: .; j_call: TRBJ1-4; cdr3_aa: CASSQDSEKLFF; cdr3_nt: TGCGCCAGCAGCCAAGATTCTGAAAAACTGTTTTTT
v_call: TRBV7-6; clone_size: many; d_call: .; j_call: TRBJ2-7; cdr3_aa: CASSLAESHGEQYF; cdr3_nt: TGTGCCAGCAGCTTAGCAGAATCCCATGGGGAGCAGTACTTC
v_call: TRBV10-2; clone_size: .; d_call: .; j_call: TRBJ2-7; cdr3_aa: CASSEDEGFGELYF; cdr3_nt: TGCGCCAGCAGTGAGGACGAGGGGTTCGGGGAGCTGTACTTC
v_call: TRBV6-6; clone_size: .; d_call: .; j_call: TRBJ2-5; cdr3_aa: CASGGNQETQYF; cdr3_nt: TGTGCCAGCGGGGGCAACCAAGAGACCCAGTACTTC
v_call: TRBV2; clone_size: many; d_call: TRBD1; j_call: TRBJ1-2; cdr3_aa: CASSPDREYGYTF; cdr3_nt: TGTGCCAGCAGTCCTGACAGGGAGTATGGCTACACCTTC
v_call: TRBV9; clone_size: .; d_call: TRBD1; j_call: TRBJ1-6; cdr3_aa: CASSVAGQGIRSPLHF; cdr3_nt: TGTGCCAGCAGCGTGGCGGGACAGGGCATACGTTCACCCCTCCACTTT
v_call: TRBV29-1; clone_size: .; d_call: .; j_call: TRBJ2-7; cdr3_aa: CSVEDRNTYEQYF; cdr3_nt: TGCAGCGTTGAAGACAGGAACACCTACGAGCAGTACTTC
v_call: TRBV20-1; clone_size: once; d_call: TRBD2; j_call: TRBJ2-7; cdr3_aa: CSAFFPGTSGTYEQYF; cdr3_nt: TGCAGTGCTTTTTTCCCCGGGACTAGCGGTACCTACGAGCAGTACTTC